This TCR beta chain is from a study of CD8 T cells in Susac syndrome. Trimming took 6 bases from V and 5 from J, leaving 16 bases between them. This CDR3 region has 14 residues. Germline V gene lookup returns CDR1 MNHNY and CDR2 SVGAGI (reference sequence). The authors reverse transcribed roughly 0.5 to 1 ug RNA with random hexamers. One entry per CDR3 protein, called by TCRdb with MiXCR from the immunoSEQ multiplex PCR reads. There are about 300,000 distinct CDR3 sequences in the sample; under 95% occur only once, and roughly 0.07% lies in the top ten. Sequenced input: CD4+ T cells from PBMCs. The clonotype was recovered from a human donor with multiple sclerosis. The chain joins TRBV6-6 to TRBJ1-1; the D gene is possibly TRBD1 (6 bases). CDR3 coding DNA: TGTGCCAGCAGAAAGACAGGCGAACGGACTGAAGCTTTCTTT. It yields the protein CASRKTGERTEAFF.